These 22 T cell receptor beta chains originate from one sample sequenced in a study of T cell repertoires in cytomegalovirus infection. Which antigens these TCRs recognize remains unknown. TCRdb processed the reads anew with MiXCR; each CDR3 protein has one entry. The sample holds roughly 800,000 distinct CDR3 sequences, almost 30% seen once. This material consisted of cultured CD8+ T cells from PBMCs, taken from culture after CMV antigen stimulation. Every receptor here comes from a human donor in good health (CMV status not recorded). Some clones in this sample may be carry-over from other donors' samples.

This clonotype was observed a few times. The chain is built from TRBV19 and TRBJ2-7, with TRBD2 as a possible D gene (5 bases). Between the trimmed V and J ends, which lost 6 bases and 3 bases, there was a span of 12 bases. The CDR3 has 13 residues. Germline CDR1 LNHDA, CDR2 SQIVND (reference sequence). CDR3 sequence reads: CASRKTTSYEQYF. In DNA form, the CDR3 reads TGTGCCAGTAGGAAGACAACTAGCTACGAGCAGTACTTC. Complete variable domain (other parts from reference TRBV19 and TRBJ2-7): DGGITQSPKYLFRKEGQNVTLSCEQNLNHDAMYWYRQDPGQGLRLIYYSQIVNDFQKGDIAEGYSVSREKKESFPLTVTSAQKNPTAFYLCASRKTTSYEQYFGPGTRLTVT.

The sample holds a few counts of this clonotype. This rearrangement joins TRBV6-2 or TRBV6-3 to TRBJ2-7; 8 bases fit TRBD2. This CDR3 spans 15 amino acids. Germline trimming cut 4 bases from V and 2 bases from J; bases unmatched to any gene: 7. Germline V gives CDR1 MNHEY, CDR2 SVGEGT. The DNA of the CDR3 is TGTGCCAGCAGTTTTACCGCGGGGGGTCCCTACGAGCAGTACGTC. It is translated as CASSFTAGGPYEQYV.

In DNA form, the CDR3 reads TGCAGTGCTATAGATCCGGGGGGGTACAATGAGCAGTTCTTC. This codes for CSAIDPGGYNEQFF. V gene TRBV20-1 combines with J gene TRBJ2-1; TRBD2 agrees at 8 bases. J lost 4 bases, V lost 4 bases, and 6 bases had no gene match. The CDR3 is made up of 14 amino acids. Germline V gives CDR1 DFQATT, CDR2 SNEGSKA (reference sequence).

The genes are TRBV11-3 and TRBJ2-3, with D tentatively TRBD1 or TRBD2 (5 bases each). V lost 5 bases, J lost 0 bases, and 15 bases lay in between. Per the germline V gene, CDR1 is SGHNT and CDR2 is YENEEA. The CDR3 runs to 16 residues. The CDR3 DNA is TGTGCCAGCAGCCTGGGACCTACCCCTAGCACAGATACGCAGTATTTT. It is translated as CASSLGPTPSTDTQYF.

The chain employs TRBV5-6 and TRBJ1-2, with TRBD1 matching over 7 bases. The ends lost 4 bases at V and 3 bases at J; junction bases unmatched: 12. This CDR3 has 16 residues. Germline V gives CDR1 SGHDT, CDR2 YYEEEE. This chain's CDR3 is CASSRSEGALDYGYTF. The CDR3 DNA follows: TGTGCCAGCAGCCGGTCGGAGGGGGCTTTGGACTATGGCTACACCTTC.

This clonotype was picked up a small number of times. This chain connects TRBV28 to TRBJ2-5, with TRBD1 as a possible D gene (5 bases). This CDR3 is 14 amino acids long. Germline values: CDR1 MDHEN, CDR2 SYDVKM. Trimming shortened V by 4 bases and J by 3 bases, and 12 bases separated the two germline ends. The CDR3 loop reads CASSSLDRKETQYF. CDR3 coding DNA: TGTGCCAGCAGTTCATTAGACAGAAAAGAGACCCAGTACTTC.

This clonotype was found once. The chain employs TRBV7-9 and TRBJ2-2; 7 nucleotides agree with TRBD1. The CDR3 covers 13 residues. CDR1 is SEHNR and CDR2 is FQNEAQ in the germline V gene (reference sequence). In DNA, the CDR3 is TGTGTCTGGCGAGGGCAGGGGGCCGGGGAGCTGTTTTTT. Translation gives CVWRGQGAGELFF.

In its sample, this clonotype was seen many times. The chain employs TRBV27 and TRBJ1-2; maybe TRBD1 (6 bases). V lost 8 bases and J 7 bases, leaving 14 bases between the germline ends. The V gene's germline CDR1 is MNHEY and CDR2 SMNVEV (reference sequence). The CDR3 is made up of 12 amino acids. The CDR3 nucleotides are TGTGCCAGCTCAGCAGGGGCTGGTGGCTACACCTTC. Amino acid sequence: CASSAGAGGYTF.

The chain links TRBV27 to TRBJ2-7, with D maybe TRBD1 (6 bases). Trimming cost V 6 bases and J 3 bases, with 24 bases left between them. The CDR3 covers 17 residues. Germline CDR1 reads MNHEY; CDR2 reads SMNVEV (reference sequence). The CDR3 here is CASRSFGMDPGVYEQYF. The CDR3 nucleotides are TGTGCCAGCAGATCCTTCGGTATGGATCCAGGGGTCTACGAGCAGTACTTC.

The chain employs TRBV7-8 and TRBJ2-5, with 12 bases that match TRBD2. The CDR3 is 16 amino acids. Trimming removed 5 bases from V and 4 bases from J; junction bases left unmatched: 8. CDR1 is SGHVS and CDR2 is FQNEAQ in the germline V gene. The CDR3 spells CASSHPASGGAETQYF. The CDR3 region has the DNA TGTGCCAGCAGCCACCCGGCTAGCGGGGGGGCAGAGACCCAGTACTTC.

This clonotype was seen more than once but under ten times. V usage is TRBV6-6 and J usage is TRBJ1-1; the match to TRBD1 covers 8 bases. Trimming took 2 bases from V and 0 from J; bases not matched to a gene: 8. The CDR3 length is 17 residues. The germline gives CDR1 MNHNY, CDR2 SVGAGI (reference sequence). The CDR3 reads CASSYSAGTGLNTEAFF. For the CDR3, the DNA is TGTGCCAGCAGTTACAGCGCCGGGACAGGCCTGAACACTGAAGCTTTCTTT.

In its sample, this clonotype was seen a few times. The CDR3 DNA sequence: TGTGCCAGCAGTTGGACTAGCGGGGGGCCCACGGAGCAGTTCTTC. Protein product: CASSWTSGGPTEQFF. V usage is TRBV27 and J usage is TRBJ2-1; 14 positions match TRBD2. CDR1 MNHEY and CDR2 SMNVEV come from the germline V gene (reference sequence). The CDR3 runs to 15 residues. Trimming took 4 bases from V and 10 from J; bases not matched to a gene: 6.

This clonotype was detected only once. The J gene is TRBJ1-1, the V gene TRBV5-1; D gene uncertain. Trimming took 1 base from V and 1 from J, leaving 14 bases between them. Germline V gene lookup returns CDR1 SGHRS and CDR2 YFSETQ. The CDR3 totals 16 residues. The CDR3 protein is CASSLKKVQKNTEAFF. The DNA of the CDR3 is TGCGCCAGCAGCTTGAAAAAGGTTCAGAAGAACACTGAAGCTTTCTTT.

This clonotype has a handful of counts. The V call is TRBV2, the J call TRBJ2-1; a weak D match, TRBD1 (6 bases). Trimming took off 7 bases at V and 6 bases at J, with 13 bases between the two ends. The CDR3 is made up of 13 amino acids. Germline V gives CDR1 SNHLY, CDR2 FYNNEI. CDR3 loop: CASNGRGGNEQFF. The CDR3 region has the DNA TGTGCCAGCAATGGCAGGGGTGGCAATGAGCAGTTCTTC.

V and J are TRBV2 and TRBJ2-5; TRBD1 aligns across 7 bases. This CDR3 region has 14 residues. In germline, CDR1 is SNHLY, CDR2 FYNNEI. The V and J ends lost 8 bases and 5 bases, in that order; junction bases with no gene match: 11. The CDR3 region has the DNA TGTGCCAGCCTAAAACAGGGGCGCGGGGAGACCCAGTACTTC. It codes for CASLKQGRGETQYF.

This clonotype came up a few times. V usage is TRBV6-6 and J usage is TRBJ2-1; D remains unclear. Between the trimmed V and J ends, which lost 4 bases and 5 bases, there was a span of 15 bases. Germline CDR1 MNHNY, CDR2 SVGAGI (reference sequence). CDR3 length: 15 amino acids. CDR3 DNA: TGTGCCAGCAGTTCCCCGGGCCCTCCGGACAATGAGCAGTTCTTC. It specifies CASSSPGPPDNEQFF.

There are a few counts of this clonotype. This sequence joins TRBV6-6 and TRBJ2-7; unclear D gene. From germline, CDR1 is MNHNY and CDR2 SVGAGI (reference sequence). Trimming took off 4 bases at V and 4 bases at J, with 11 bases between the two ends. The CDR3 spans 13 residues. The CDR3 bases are TGTGCCAGCAGTTTGACCGTAACTTACGAGCAGTACGTC. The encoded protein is CASSLTVTYEQYV.

CDR3 protein: CASSFSGGPFNEQFF. The CDR3 nucleotides read TGTGCCAGCAGCTTTAGCGGGGGCCCCTTCAATGAGCAGTTCTTC. This chain connects TRBV6-1 to TRBJ2-1; 9 nucleotides match TRBD2. This CDR3 has 15 amino acids. V shed 6 bases and J 6 bases; nucleotides not matched to a gene: 9. Germline CDR1 reads MNHNS; CDR2 reads SASEGT.

The CDR3 spells CASSLGLAGVGYEQYF. CDR3 DNA: TGTGCCAGCAGCTTGGGACTAGCGGGGGTGGGCTACGAGCAGTACTTC. This chain joins TRBV7-2 and TRBJ2-7, with TRBD2 identical over 14 bases. Germline CDR1 is SGHTA and CDR2 is FQGNSA. This CDR3 spans 16 amino acids. Trimming took 3 bases from V and 3 from J; bases not matched to a gene: 4.

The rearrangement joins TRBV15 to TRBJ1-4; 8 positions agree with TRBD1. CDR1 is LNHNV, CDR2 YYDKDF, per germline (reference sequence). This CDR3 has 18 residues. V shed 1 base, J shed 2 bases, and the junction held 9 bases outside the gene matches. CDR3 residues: CATSRGLDREMTNEKLFF. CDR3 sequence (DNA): TGTGCCACCAGCAGAGGGCTGGACAGGGAGATGACTAATGAAAAACTGTTTTTT.

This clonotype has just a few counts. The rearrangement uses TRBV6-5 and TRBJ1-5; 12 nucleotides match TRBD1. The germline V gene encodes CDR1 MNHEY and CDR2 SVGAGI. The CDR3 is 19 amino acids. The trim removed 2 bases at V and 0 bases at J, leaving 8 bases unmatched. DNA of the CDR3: TGTGCCAGCAGTTACCGCGGGGACAGGGGGCTACTTAGCAATCAGCCCCAGCATTTT. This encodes CASSYRGDRGLLSNQPQHF.

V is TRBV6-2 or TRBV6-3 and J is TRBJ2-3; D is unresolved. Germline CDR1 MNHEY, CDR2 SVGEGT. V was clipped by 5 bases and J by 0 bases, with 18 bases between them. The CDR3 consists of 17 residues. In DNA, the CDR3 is TGTGCCAGCAGTCCCCCCCAAATTGTCTTTAGCACAGATACGCAGTATTTT. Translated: CASSPPQIVFSTDTQYF.